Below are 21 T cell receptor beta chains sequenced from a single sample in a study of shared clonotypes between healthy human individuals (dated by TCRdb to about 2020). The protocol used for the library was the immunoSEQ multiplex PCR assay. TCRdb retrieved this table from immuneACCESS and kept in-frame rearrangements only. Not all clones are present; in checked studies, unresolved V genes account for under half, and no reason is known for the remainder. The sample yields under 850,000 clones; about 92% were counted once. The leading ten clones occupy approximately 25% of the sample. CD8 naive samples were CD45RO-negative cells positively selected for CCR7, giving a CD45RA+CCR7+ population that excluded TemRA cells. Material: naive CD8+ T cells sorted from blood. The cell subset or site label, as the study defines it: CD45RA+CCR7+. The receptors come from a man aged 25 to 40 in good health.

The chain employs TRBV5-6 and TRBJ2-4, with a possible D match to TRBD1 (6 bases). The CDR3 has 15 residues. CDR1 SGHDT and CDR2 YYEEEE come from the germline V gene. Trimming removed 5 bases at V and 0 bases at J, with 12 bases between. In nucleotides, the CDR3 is TGTGCCAGCAGTCGACAGGTGATAGCCAAAAACATTCAGTACTTC. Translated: CASSRQVIAKNIQYF.

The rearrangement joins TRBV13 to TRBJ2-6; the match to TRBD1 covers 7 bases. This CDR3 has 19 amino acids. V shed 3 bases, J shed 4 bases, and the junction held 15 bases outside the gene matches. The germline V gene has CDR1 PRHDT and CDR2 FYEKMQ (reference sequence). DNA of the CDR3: TGTGCCAGCAGCTTGACAGTACGGACAACAGGGGTAGGGGCCAACGTCCTGACTTTC. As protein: CASSLTVRTTGVGANVLTF.

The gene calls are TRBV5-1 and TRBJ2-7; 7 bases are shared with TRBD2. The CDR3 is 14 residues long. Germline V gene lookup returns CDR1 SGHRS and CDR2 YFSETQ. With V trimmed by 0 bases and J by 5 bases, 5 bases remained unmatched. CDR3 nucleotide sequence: TGCGCCAGCAGCTTGGGACTAGCCAGGCACGAGCAGTACTTC. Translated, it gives CASSLGLARHEQYF.

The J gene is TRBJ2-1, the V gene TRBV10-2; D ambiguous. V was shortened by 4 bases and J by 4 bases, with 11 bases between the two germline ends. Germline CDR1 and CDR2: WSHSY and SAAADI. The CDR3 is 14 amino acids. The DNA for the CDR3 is TGCGCCAGCAGTGCGAATCCCGTATACAATGAGCAGTTCTTC. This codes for CASSANPVYNEQFF.

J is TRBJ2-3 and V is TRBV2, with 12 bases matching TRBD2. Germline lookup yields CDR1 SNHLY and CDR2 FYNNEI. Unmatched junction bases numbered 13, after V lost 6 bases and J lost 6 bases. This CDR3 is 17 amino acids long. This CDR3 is CASSPLTSGRASDTQYF. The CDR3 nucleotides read TGTGCCAGCAGCCCCTTGACTAGCGGGAGAGCATCGGATACGCAGTATTTT.

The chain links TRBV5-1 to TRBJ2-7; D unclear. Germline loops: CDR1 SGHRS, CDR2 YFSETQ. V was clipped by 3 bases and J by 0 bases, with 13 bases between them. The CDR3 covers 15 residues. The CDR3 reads CASSSPDLSSYEQYF. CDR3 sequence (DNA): TGCGCCAGCAGCTCTCCAGATTTGAGCTCCTACGAGCAGTACTTC. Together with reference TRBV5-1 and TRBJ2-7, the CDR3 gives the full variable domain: KAGVTQTPRYLIKTRGQQVTLSCSPISGHRSVSWYQQTPGQGLQFLFEYFSETQRNKGNFPGRFSGRQFSNSRSEMNVSTLELGDSALYLCASSSPDLSSYEQYFGPGTRLTVT.

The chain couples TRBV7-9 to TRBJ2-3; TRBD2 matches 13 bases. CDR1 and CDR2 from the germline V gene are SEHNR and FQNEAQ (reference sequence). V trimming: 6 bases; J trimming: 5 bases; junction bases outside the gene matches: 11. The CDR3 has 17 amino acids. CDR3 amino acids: CASRPSLAGGPEDTQYF. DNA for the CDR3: TGTGCCAGCAGACCCTCACTAGCGGGAGGGCCGGAAGATACGCAGTATTTT. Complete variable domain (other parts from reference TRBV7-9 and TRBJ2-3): DTGVSQNPRHKITKRGQNVTFRCDPISEHNRLYWYRQTLGQGPEFLTYFQNEAQLEKSRLLSDRFSAERPKGSFSTLEIQRTEQGDSAMYLCASRPSLAGGPEDTQYFGPGTRLTVL.

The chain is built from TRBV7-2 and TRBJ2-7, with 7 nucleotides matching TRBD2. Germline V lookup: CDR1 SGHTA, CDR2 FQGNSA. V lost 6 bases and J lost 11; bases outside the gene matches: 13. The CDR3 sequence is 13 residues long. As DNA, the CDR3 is TGTGCCAGCAGAGAACCACCGGGACTAAAGGAGTACTTC. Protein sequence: CASREPPGLKEYF.

The CDR3: CASSLAASRLEGRSYEQYF. In nucleotides, the CDR3 is TGTGCCAGCAGCTTAGCGGCTTCGAGACTAGAGGGGCGCTCCTACGAGCAGTACTTC. V usage is TRBV7-6 and J usage is TRBJ2-7; D perhaps matches TRBD2 (6 bases). The CDR3 consists of 19 residues. Trimming removed 0 bases at V and 0 bases at J, with 21 bases between. Germline lookup yields CDR1 SGHVS and CDR2 FNYEAQ.

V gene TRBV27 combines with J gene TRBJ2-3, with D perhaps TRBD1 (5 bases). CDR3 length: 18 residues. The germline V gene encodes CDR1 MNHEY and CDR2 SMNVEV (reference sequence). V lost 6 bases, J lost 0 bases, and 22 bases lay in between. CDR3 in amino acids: CASRVPGKTGLSTDTQYF. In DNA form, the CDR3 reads TGTGCCAGCAGGGTGCCAGGGAAGACGGGTCTTAGCACAGATACGCAGTATTTT.

CDR3 nucleotides: TGCAGCGTTGAGGCAGGCTTTAACTATGGCTACACCTTC. It encodes CSVEAGFNYGYTF. The chain is built from TRBV29-1 and TRBJ1-2; no definite D call. V lost 3 bases and J 1 base, leaving 9 bases between the germline ends. Germline CDR1 reads SQVTM; CDR2 reads ANQGSEA. This CDR3 region has 13 residues.

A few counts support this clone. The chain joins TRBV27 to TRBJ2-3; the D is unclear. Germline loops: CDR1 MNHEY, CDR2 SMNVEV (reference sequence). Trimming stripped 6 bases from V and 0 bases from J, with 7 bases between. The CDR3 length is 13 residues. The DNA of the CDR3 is TGTGCCAGCAGCCGTGCTAGCACAGATACGCAGTATTTT. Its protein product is CASSRASTDTQYF.

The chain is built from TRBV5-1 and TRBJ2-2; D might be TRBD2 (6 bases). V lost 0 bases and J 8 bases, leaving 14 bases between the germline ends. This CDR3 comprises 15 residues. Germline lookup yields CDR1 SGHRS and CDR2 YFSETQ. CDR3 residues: CASSLVSTSPGELFF. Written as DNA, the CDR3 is TGCGCCAGCAGCTTGGTGTCGACTAGTCCGGGGGAGCTGTTTTTT.

In DNA, the CDR3 is TGTGCCAGCAGCTTAGCGTCTAGGTCCCAGGGTGCTTTCTTT. Translation: CASSLASRSQGAFF. The chain is built from TRBV7-6 and TRBJ1-1; tentative D call: TRBD1 (5 bases). Trimming removed 0 bases from V and 11 bases from J, with 16 bases in between. The CDR3 length is 14 residues. Per the germline V gene, CDR1 is SGHVS and CDR2 is FNYEAQ.

As DNA, the CDR3 is TGCGCCAGCAGCCAAGATCTTGCGCCGACTGAGCATCTTCGAGCTAACTATGGCTACACCTTC. Translation: CASSQDLAPTEHLRANYGYTF. The rearrangement joins TRBV4-1 to TRBJ1-2; D call uncertain. The CDR3 consists of 21 residues. Deletions cut 0 bases from V and 0 bases from J, with 26 bases between. Germline values: CDR1 MGHRA, CDR2 YSYEKL.

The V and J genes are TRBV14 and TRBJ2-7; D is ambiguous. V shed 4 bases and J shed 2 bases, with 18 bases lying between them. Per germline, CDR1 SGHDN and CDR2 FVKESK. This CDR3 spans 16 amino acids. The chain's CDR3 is CASSRESPYLTYEQYF. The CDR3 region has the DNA TGTGCCAGCAGCCGAGAAAGTCCATACCTCACCTACGAGCAGTACTTC.

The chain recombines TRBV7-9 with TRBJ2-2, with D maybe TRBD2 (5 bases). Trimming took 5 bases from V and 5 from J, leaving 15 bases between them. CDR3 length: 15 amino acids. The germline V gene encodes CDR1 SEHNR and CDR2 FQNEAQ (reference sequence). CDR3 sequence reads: CASSPTRAGTGELFF. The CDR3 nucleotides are TGTGCCAGCAGCCCGACGAGGGCTGGTACCGGGGAGCTGTTTTTT. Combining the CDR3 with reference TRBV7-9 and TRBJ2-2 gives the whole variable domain DTGVSQNPRHKITKRGQNVTFRCDPISEHNRLYWYRQTLGQGPEFLTYFQNEAQLEKSRLLSDRFSAERPKGSFSTLEIQRTEQGDSAMYLCASSPTRAGTGELFFGEGSRLTVL.

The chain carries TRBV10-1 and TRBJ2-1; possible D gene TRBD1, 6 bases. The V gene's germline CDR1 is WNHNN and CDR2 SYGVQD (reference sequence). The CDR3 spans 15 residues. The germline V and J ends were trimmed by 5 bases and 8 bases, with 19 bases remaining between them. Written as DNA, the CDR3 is TGCGCCAGCAGTTCCAGGGGTTTGGGGTTTGATGAGCAGTTCTTC. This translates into CASSSRGLGFDEQFF.

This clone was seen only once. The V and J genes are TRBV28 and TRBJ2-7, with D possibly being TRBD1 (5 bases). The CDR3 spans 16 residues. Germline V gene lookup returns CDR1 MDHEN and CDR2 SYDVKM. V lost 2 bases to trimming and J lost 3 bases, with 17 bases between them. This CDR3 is CASSLVSTVWDYEQYF. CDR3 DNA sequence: TGTGCCAGCAGTTTAGTTTCGACAGTGTGGGACTACGAGCAGTACTTC.

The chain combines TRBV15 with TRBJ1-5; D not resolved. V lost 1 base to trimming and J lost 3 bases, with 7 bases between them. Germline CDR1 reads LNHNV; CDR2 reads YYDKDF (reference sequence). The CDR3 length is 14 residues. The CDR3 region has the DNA TGTGCCACCAGCAGAGGGGTTCCCAATCAGCCCCAGCATTTT. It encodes CATSRGVPNQPQHF. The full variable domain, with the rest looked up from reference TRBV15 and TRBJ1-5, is DAMVIQNPRYQVTQFGKPVTLSCSQTLNHNVMYWYQQKSSQAPKLLFHYYDKDFNNEADTPDNFQSRRPNTSFCFLDIRSPGLGDTAMYLCATSRGVPNQPQHFGDGTRLSIL.

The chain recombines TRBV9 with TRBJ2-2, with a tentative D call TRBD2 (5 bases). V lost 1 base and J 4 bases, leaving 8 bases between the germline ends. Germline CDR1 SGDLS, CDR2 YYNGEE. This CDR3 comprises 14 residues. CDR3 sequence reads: CASSVNGGTGELFF. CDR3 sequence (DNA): TGTGCCAGCAGCGTAAACGGAGGCACCGGGGAGCTGTTTTTT.